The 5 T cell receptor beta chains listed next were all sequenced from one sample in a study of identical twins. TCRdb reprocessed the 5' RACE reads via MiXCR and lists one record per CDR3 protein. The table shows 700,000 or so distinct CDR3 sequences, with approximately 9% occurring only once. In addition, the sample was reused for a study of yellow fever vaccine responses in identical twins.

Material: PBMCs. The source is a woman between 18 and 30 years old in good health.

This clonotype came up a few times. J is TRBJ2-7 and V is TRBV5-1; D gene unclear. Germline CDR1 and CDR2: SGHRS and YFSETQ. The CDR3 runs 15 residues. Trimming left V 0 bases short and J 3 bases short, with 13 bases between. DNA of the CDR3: TGCGCCAGCAGCTTGGCTGGACCGATCAACTACGAGCAGTACTTC. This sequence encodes CASSLAGPINYEQYF.

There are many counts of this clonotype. Written as DNA, the CDR3 is TGCAGCGTTGAAAATATCCGGGGGGGCCAGGCAGATACGCAGTATTTT. Translating it yields CSVENIRGGQADTQYF. This chain joins TRBV29-1 and TRBJ2-3; 8 nucleotides agree with TRBD2. The CDR3 has 16 residues. Germline loops: CDR1 SQVTM, CDR2 ANQGSEA. J gave up 4 bases and V 2 bases, and 11 bases lay outside the gene matches.

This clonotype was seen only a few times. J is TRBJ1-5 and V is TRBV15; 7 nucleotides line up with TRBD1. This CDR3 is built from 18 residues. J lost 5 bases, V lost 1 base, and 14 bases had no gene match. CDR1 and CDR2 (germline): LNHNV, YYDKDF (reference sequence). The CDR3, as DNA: TGTGCCACCAGCAGAGTCCCCAGGGGGGGGTCCGAGGATCAGCCCCAGCATTTT. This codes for CATSRVPRGGSEDQPQHF.

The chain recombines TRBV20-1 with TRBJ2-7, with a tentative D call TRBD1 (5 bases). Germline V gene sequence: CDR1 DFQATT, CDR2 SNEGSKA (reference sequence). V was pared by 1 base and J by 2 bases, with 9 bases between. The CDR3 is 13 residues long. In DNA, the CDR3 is TGCAGTGCTAGAGTAGACAGTGCCTACGAGCAGTACTTC. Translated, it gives CSARVDSAYEQYF.

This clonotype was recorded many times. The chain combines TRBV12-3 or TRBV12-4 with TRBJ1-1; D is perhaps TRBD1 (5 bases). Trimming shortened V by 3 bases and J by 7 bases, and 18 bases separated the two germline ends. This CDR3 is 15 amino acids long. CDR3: CASSFIWGRYIEAFF. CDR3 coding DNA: TGTGCCAGCAGTTTTATCTGGGGACGGTACATTGAAGCTTTCTTT.